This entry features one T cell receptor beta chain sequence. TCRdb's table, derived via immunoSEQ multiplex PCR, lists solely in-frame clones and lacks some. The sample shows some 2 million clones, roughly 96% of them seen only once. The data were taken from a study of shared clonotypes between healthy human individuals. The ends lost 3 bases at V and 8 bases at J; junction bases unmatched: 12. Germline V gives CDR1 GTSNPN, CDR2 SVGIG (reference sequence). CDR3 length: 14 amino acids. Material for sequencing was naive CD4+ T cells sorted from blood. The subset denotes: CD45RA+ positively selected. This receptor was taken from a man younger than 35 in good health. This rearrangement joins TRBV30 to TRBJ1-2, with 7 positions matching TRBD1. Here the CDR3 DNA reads TGTGCCTGGAGCCCCCCGGCAGGGGGGGACGGCTACACCTTC. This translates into CAWSPPAGGDGYTF.